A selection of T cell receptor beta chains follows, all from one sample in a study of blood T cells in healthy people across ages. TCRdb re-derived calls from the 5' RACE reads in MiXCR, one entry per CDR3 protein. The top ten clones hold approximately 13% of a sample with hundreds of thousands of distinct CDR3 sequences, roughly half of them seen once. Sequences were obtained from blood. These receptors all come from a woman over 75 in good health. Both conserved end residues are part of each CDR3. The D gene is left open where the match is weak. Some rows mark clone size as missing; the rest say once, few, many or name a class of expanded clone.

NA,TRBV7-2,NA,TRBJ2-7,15,CASSPLDLSYNEQYF,TGTGCCAGCAGCCCCCTGGATCTCTCCTACAATGAGCAGTACTTC
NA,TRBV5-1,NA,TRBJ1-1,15,CASSLLRHANTEAFF,TGCGCCAGCAGCTTACTACGGCACGCGAACACTGAAGCTTTCTTT
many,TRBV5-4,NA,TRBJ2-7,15,CASSLAGTGIYEQYF,TGTGCCAGCAGCTTGGCCGGCACTGGGATCTACGAGCAGTACTTC
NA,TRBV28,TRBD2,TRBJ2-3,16,CASSLGSRGVTGTQYF,TGTGCCAGCAGTTTAGGCTCGCGGGGGGTCACAGGTACGCAGTATTTT
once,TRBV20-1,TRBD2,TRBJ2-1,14,CSALQRGGNKEQFF,TGCAGTGCTCTTCAGCGGGGGGGTAACAAGGAGCAGTTCTTC
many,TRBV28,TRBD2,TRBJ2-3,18,CASSLTPGLVVGTDTQYF,TGTGCCAGCAGCCTAACCCCTGGACTAGTGGTCGGCACAGATACGCAGTATTTT
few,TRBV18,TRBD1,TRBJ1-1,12,CASSLKTGAAFF,TGTGCCAGCTCACTGAAGACAGGGGCAGCTTTCTTT
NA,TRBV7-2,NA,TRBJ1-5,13,CTSSPQESQPQHF,TGTACCAGCAGCCCACAAGAGTCACAGCCCCAGCATTTT
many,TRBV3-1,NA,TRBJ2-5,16,CASSRIGHNPQETQYF,TGTGCCAGCAGCCGTATTGGACACAACCCTCAAGAGACCCAGTACTTC
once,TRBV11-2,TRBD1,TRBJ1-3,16,CASSGYRGSSGNTIYF,TGTGCCAGCAGCGGCTACAGGGGTAGCTCTGGAAACACCATATATTTT
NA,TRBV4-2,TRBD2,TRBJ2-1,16,CASSQAGTSVYNEQFF,TGTGCCAGCAGCCAAGCCGGGACTAGCGTTTACAATGAGCAGTTCTTC
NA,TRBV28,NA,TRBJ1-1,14,CASTLPGLDTEAFF,TGTGCCAGCACCCTACCGGGTTTGGACACTGAAGCTTTCTTT
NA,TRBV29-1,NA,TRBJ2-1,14,CSVEFIDQGNEQFF,TGCAGCGTAGAATTTATTGACCAGGGCAATGAGCAGTTCTTC
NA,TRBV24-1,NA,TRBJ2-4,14,CATSDSGAKNIQYF,TGTGCCACCAGTGATTCGGGGGCCAAAAACATTCAGTACTTC
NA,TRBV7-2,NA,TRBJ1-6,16,CASTVGGANYNSPLHF,TGTGCCAGCACAGTCGGTGGGGCCAACTATAATTCACCCCTCCACTTT
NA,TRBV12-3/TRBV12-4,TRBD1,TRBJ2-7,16,CASSRTAGQGSYEQYF,TGTGCCAGCAGCAGAACGGCGGGACAGGGCTCCTACGAGCAGTACTTC
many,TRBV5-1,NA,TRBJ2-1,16,CASSLDTASSYNEQFF,TGCGCCAGCAGCTTAGACACGGCGAGCTCCTACAATGAGCAGTTCTTC
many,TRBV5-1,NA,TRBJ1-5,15,CASSRGGGVHQPQHF,TGCGCCAGCAGCCGGGGGGGCGGCGTCCATCAGCCCCAGCATTTT
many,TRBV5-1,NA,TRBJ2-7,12,CASSGTTYEQYF,TGCGCCAGCTCTGGGACCACCTACGAGCAGTACTTC
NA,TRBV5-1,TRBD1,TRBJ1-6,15,CASSGMTGGDSPLHF,TGCGCCAGCAGCGGGATGACAGGGGGCGATTCACCCCTCCACTTT
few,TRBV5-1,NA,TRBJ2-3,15,CASSLGATSTDTQYF,TGCGCCAGCAGCTTGGGGGCTACTAGCACAGATACGCAGTATTTT
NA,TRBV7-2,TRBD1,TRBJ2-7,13,CASSLRDSPEQYF,TGTGCCAGCAGCCTAAGGGACAGCCCCGAGCAGTACTTC
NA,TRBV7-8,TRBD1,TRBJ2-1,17,CASSPQVQGRPYNEQFF,TGTGCCAGCAGCCCCCAAGTACAGGGGCGCCCCTACAATGAGCAGTTCTTC
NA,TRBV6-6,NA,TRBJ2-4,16,CASSYPQGLAKNIQYF,TGTGCCAGCAGTTACCCTCAGGGGTTAGCCAAAAACATTCAGTACTTC
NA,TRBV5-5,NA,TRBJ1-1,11,CASTVGAEAFF,TGTGCCAGCACCGTCGGGGCTGAAGCTTTCTTT
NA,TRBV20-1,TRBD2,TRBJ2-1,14,CSAMTSGLGGEQFF,TGCAGTGCTATGACTAGCGGTCTTGGCGGTGAGCAGTTCTTC
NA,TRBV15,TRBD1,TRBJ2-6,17,CATSHDRGFSGANVLTF,TGTGCCACCAGCCACGACAGGGGCTTCTCTGGGGCCAACGTCCTGACTTTC
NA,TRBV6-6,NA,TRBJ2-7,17,CASSYLAGGRLSYEQYF,TGTGCCAGCAGTTACCTGGCGGGTGGGCGGCTTTCCTACGAGCAGTACTTC
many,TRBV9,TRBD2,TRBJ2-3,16,CASTLTAGEWGDTQYF,TGTGCCAGCACCCTAACGGCGGGAGAGTGGGGAGATACGCAGTATTTT
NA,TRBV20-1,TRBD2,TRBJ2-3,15,CSARVASGSGDTQYF,TGCAGTGCTAGAGTGGCTAGCGGGAGTGGGGATACGCAGTATTTT
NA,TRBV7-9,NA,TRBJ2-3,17,CASTKSWGAVSTDTQYF,TGTGCCAGCACCAAAAGTTGGGGGGCCGTTAGCACAGATACGCAGTATTTT
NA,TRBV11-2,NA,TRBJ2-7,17,CASSLRSGVGRIQEQYF,TGTGCCAGCAGCTTAAGGTCGGGGGTCGGGAGAATCCAAGAGCAGTACTTC
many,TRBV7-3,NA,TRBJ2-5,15,CASSLTRVSPETQYF,TGTGCCAGCAGCTTAACTAGGGTCAGCCCAGAGACCCAGTACTTC
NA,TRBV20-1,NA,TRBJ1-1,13,CSARGWRRTEAFF,TGCAGTGCTAGAGGCTGGCGGAGGACTGAAGCTTTCTTT
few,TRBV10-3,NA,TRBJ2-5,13,CAISEGWGSEQYF,TGTGCCATCAGTGAGGGCTGGGGGAGTGAGCAGTACTTC
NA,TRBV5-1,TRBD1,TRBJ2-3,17,CASSSSPGGAGTDTQYF,TGCGCCAGCAGCTCCTCCCCAGGGGGCGCCGGCACAGATACGCAGTATTTT
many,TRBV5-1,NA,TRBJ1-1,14,CASSPGRMNTEAFF,TGCGCCAGCAGCCCAGGGCGAATGAACACTGAAGCTTTCTTT
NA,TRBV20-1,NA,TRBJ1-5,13,CSARGQNNQPQHF,TGCAGTGCTAGGGGGCAGAACAATCAGCCCCAGCATTTT
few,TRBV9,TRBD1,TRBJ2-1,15,CASNRQGNSYNEQFF,TGTGCCAGCAATAGACAGGGGAACTCCTACAATGAGCAGTTCTTC
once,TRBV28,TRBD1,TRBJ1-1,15,CAGSLGSRGPTEAFF,TGTGCCGGCAGCTTAGGGTCCAGGGGGCCAACCGAAGCTTTCTTT
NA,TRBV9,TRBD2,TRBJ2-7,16,CASSRIAGGSYNEQYF,TGTGCCAGCAGCCGAATAGCGGGGGGGTCTTACAATGAGCAGTACTTC
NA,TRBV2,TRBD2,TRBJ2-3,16,CASKRERGGVTDTQYF,TGTGCCAGCAAAAGGGAGCGGGGGGGGGTAACAGATACGCAGTATTTT